This T cell receptor beta chain originates from a study of cytomegalovirus exposure and HLA in healthy donors. Findings of the study overall: Association of a missense DCLRE1C variant with TCR beta V- and J-gene trimming was reported in a later analysis. CMV antigen specificity of a few CMV-associated chains was confirmed in vitro.

CDR1 is MGHRA and CDR2 is YSYEKL in the germline V gene. The CDR3 totals 16 residues. In the PCR, 60 Vbeta and 13 Jbeta primers were used. The method was immunoSEQ multiplex PCR; TCRdb's version includes in-frame clones alone and lacks a portion of them. The ten top clones account for about 1.2%, within a sample of about 160,000 clones. On this clone itself: Antigen unknown.

This clonotype was obtained from a woman aged 60-70 years in good health and CMV-seronegative. The J gene is TRBJ2-5, the V gene TRBV4-1, with 10 bases lining up with TRBD2. The closer fit of TRBJ2-7 to the DNA end suggests the J call may be wrong. Material for sequencing was PBMCs. CDR3 amino acids: CASSQGQTSGPYEQYF. The CDR3 DNA reads as TGCGCCAGCAGCCAAGGGCAGACTAGCGGGCCCTACGAGCAGTACTTC.